This T cell receptor beta chain was recorded in a study of vaccination and CD4 T cells after COVID-19. About the study: Two mRNA vaccine doses were given, either BNT162b2 or mRNA-1273.

As for this clonotype: Its antigen is still unknown.

Noted treatment: roughly ten-day PBMC culture with coronavirus spike peptide pools or control peptides (ViraFEST assay). Trimming shortened V by 4 bases and J by 4 bases, and 20 bases separated the two germline ends. Looked up from germline, CDR1 is MNHNS and CDR2 is SASEGT. The CDR3 runs to 17 residues. An Oncomine TCR Beta short-read assay was used to sequence the DNA from cultured CD4+ T cells. Researchers extracted genomic DNA from CD4+ T cells that had been cultured. TCRdb itself ran the PCR reads through MiXCR, one entry per CDR3 protein. Counted here are some 21,000 distinct CDR3 sequences, around two fifths occurring once; the ten biggest clones make up around an eighth.

The sequence was collected from a human donor with COVID-19. Sequences were obtained from cultured CD4+ T cells from blood. The chain carries TRBV6-1 and TRBJ2-1, with D possibly matching TRBD1 (6 bases). Here the CDR3 reads CASSADPWTADYNEQFF. As DNA, the CDR3 is TGTGCCAGCAGTGCAGATCCCTGGACAGCAGATTACAATGAGCAGTTCTTC.